This T cell receptor (beta chain) came from a study of T cell changes during pregnancy in multiple sclerosis. Using immunoSEQ multiplex PCR, the repertoire was profiled, and TCRdb retains in-frame clones only, with some absent. Of some 97,000 clones in the sample, roughly 93% were seen once. CDR1 is MNHEY, CDR2 SMNVEV, per germline (reference sequence). CDR3 length: 14 residues. V dropped 1 base and J dropped 4 bases, with 10 bases sitting between them. The sequence was collected from a female donor with multiple sclerosis, enrolled in a pregnancy study. The chain has TRBV27 and TRBJ2-5; D is undetermined. Sequencing used peripheral blood, obtained before pregnancy. CDR3 sequence (DNA): TGTGCCAGCAGTTTATTAGCCAGTGGAGAGACCCAGTACTTC. This translates into CASSLLASGETQYF.